A selection of T cell receptor beta chains follows, all from one sample in a study of blood T cell repertoires in COVID-19. Repertoires were generated with immunoSEQ multiplex PCR, while TCRdb's copy carries only in-frame clones and drops some. Seen here are about 300,000 clones, roughly 86% observed once, and the top ten hold over 1%. Sequenced material: peripheral blood. These receptors came from a man between 65 and 85 years old with acute or convalescent COVID-19. Both conserved end residues are part of each CDR3. A D gene is named only where the DNA matches it firmly. The listing skips clone size in some rows; elsewhere it reads once, few, many or a size class.

-,TRBJ1-1,TRBV24-1,-,TGTGCCACCAAGGGAGTGTCGGGCCGAGCTTTCTTT,CATKGVSGRAFF
-,TRBJ2-2,TRBV11-3,-,TGTGCCAGCAGCTTAGGCGGGGCCGGGGAGCTGTTTTTT,CASSLGGAGELFF
-,TRBJ2-3,TRBV19,-,TGTGCCAGTAGTACCGGGGCGCGGGATACAGATACGCAGTATTTT,CASSTGARDTDTQYF
-,TRBJ1-3,TRBV9,-,TGTGCCAGCAGCTCAGGACAGCCCGGAAACACCATATATTTT,CASSSGQPGNTIYF
-,TRBJ2-2,TRBV5-1,-,TGCGCCAGCCTTGAGCTTACAGGGTCCCCCGGGGAGCTGTTTTTT,CASLELTGSPGELFF
-,TRBJ2-5,TRBV25-1,-,TGTGCCAGCAGATCTTCCGGGGGGCTGTCGGAGACCCAGTACTTC,CASRSSGGLSETQYF
-,TRBJ2-1,TRBV7-8,TRBD2,TGTGCCAGCTCCTGGGGACTAGCTACCGATTACAATGAGCAGTTCTTC,CASSWGLATDYNEQFF
-,TRBJ1-1,TRBV10-3,-,TGTGCCATCAGTGAGTCGGGACTGCGGAACACTGAAGCTTTCTTT,CAISESGLRNTEAFF
-,TRBJ1-5,TRBV6-5,-,TGTGCCAGCGCAGTATCGGGATATCAGCCCCAGCATTTT,CASAVSGYQPQHF
-,TRBJ2-5,TRBV9,TRBD1,TGTGCCAGCAGCGTAGCAGGGGGCGGGTTGCAGGAGACCCAGTACTTC,CASSVAGGGLQETQYF
-,TRBJ2-3,TRBV9,TRBD2,TGTGCCAGCAGTCCAAGCGGGGGAACCACAGATACGCAGTATTTT,CASSPSGGTTDTQYF
-,TRBJ1-2,TRBV7-2,TRBD1,TGTGCCAGCAGCTTAGAGGGGGCTGGCTATGGCTACACCTTC,CASSLEGAGYGYTF
-,TRBJ2-5,TRBV7-3,TRBD2,TGTGCCAGCAGTCGTAGCGGGGGGGCCGCAGAGACCCAGTACTTC,CASSRSGGAAETQYF
-,TRBJ1-2,TRBV4-3,-,TGCGCCAGCAGCCAAACAAGGGGGTATGGCTACACCTTC,CASSQTRGYGYTF
-,TRBJ2-1,TRBV28,TRBD1,TGTGCCGTCCCGGGACAGGGATACAATGAGCAGTTCTTC,CAVPGQGYNEQFF
-,TRBJ1-5,TRBV12-3/TRBV12-4,-,TGTGCCAGCAGTTTCGACAGTCAGCCCCAGCATTTT,CASSFDSQPQHF
once,TRBJ2-1,TRBV24-1,TRBD2,TGTGCCACCAGTGATGCAGCGGGAGCAGGGAATGAGCAGTTCTTC,CATSDAAGAGNEQFF
-,TRBJ1-5,TRBV12-3/TRBV12-4,-,TGTGCCAGCAGGGCCGCCTCGGGGCCCCAGCATTTT,CASRAASGPQHF
few,TRBJ2-3,TRBV7-9,TRBD2,TGTGCCAGCAGCTTAGACACTAGCGGGACAGATACGCAGTATTTT,CASSLDTSGTDTQYF
-,TRBJ2-5,TRBV5-1,-,TGCGCCAGCAGCCCCGGACAGCGTCAAGAGACCCAGTACTTC,CASSPGQRQETQYF
-,TRBJ2-1,TRBV18,-,TGTGCCAGCTCACCTTTCCAGGGGGGAAATGAGCAGTTCTTC,CASSPFQGGNEQFF
-,TRBJ1-4,TRBV24-1,-,TGTGCCACCAGTGATCCTCAGGGTACTAATGAAAAACTGTTTTTT,CATSDPQGTNEKLFF
once,TRBJ1-1,TRBV7-2,TRBD1,TGTGCCAGCAGCTTCGGGACAGGGATGAACACTGAAGCTTTCTTT,CASSFGTGMNTEAFF
-,TRBJ2-5,TRBV7-2,TRBD1,TGTGCCAGCAGCTCGGGACAGGGGGGAGAGACCCAGTACTTC,CASSSGQGGETQYF
-,TRBJ2-3,TRBV9,-,TGTGCCAGCAGCGCGCCCCGAGGGAGGCCTAGCACAGATACGCAGTATTTT,CASSAPRGRPSTDTQYF
-,TRBJ2-2,TRBV7-2,TRBD1,TGTGCCAGCAGAAAGGGACAGGGAAACACCGGGGAGCTGTTTTTT,CASRKGQGNTGELFF
-,TRBJ1-3,TRBV3-1/TRBV3-2,-,TGTGCCAGCAGCCAAAGAGGACAGAACTCTGGAAACACCATATATTTT,CASSQRGQNSGNTIYF
once,TRBJ1-2,TRBV29-1,-,TGCAGCGGAATGGGTACGGGTGGCTACACCTTC,CSGMGTGGYTF
-,TRBJ1-6,TRBV11-2,-,TGTGCCAGCAGCAAACGTCGTTCGCTTCTATCCTATAATTCACCCCTCCACTTT,CASSKRRSLLSYNSPLHF
few,TRBJ2-3,TRBV4-2,-,TGTGCCAGCAGGTCTACAGACACCACAGATACGCAGTATTTT,CASRSTDTTDTQYF
-,TRBJ2-7,TRBV18,TRBD1,TGTGCCAGCTCAATCGGACAGGCTACCTACGAGCAGTACTTC,CASSIGQATYEQYF
-,TRBJ2-7,TRBV28,-,TGTGCCAGCAGCCAGGGGGGTCTGAAATCCACCTACGAGCAGTACTTC,CASSQGGLKSTYEQYF
-,TRBJ1-1,TRBV6-1,-,TGTGCCAGCAGTGAACAGGTGCTCATGAACACTGAAGCTTTCTTT,CASSEQVLMNTEAFF
-,TRBJ2-3,TRBV5-1,-,TGCGCCAGCAGCTCGGGTAGCACTTCCAGCACAGATACGCAGTATTTT,CASSSGSTSSTDTQYF
-,TRBJ1-5,TRBV28,-,TGTGCCAGCAGTTTTGTGCAGGGTAACCCCCAGCCCCAGCATTTT,CASSFVQGNPQPQHF
-,TRBJ2-7,TRBV18,TRBD1,TGTGCCAGCTCCAAAGCGGGACAGGGGGCCTACGAGCAGTACTTC,CASSKAGQGAYEQYF
-,TRBJ2-1,TRBV6-5,TRBD2,TGTGCCAGCAGTTTAGCGGGAAGCTCCTACAATGAGCAGTTCTTC,CASSLAGSSYNEQFF
-,TRBJ1-3,TRBV10-3,-,TGTGCCATCAGTACAGAGGGGGGGCCAGGAAACACCATATATTTT,CAISTEGGPGNTIYF
-,TRBJ1-2,TRBV2,-,TGTGCCAGCGCAGGGGAGGGCTATGGCTACACCTTC,CASAGEGYGYTF
few,TRBJ2-7,TRBV6-6,TRBD2,TGTGCCAGCCAGCGGGGGGCAGCCTACGAGCAGTACTTC,CASQRGAAYEQYF
few,TRBJ2-7,TRBV11-2,TRBD1,TGTGCCAGCAGCTTAGGTGGGACAGGGGGCCACTACGAGCAGTACTTC,CASSLGGTGGHYEQYF
-,TRBJ1-2,TRBV28,-,TGTGCCAGCAGTTTGGGCCTAGGGGGGGATTATGGCTACACCTTC,CASSLGLGGDYGYTF
-,TRBJ1-1,TRBV7-8,-,TGTGCCAGCAGCCCAGCCCGCGGGGGTTCGACTGAAGCTTTCTTT,CASSPARGGSTEAFF
-,TRBJ2-2,TRBV5-1,TRBD1,TGCGCCAGCAGTCCCGGGACAGACGGCGGGGAGCTGTTTTTT,CASSPGTDGGELFF
-,TRBJ1-6,TRBV3-1/TRBV3-2,-,TGTGCCAGCAGCCAGGTAGTAGGGAGCGCCGTGTCACCCCTCCACTTT,CASSQVVGSAVSPLHF
-,TRBJ2-2,TRBV10-3,-,TGTGCCATCACCGGGAGCGGGACCGGGGAGCTGTTTTTT,CAITGSGTGELFF
-,TRBJ1-1,TRBV3-1/TRBV3-2,-,TGTGCCAGCAGCCAAGAGGGCCTCTTGAACACTGAAGCTTTCTTT,CASSQEGLLNTEAFF
-,TRBJ2-3,TRBV3-1/TRBV3-2,TRBD1,TGTGCCAGCAGCCACTGGGACAGGGCTTCGACAGATACACAGTATTTT,CASSHWDRASTDTQYF
-,TRBJ2-3,TRBV7-2,-,TGTGCCAGCAGGCGGGAACTGGGCACAGATACGCAGTATTTT,CASRRELGTDTQYF
-,TRBJ1-2,TRBV2,TRBD1,TGTGCCAGCAGTCCGGGACAGGGGTTCGGCTACACCTTC,CASSPGQGFGYTF
-,TRBJ2-3,TRBV7-9,TRBD1,TGTGCCAGCAGCCCGCGGGACAGGGGTTCCACAGATACGCAGTATTTT,CASSPRDRGSTDTQYF
-,TRBJ2-1,TRBV6-2/TRBV6-3,TRBD2,TGTGCCAGCAGTTACTCCGCGGGGACCTTAGCGGGGAAGGATGAGCAGTTCTTC,CASSYSAGTLAGKDEQFF
few,TRBJ2-3,TRBV7-3,-,TGTGCCAGCAGCTTAAGAAGGACTAGCACAGATACGCAGTATTTT,CASSLRRTSTDTQYF
-,TRBJ2-3,TRBV27,-,TGTGCCAGCAGCATCTTCGCGGGAGAGGGGGGCACAGATACGCAGTATTTT,CASSIFAGEGGTDTQYF
once,TRBJ2-2,TRBV2,-,TGTGCCAGCAGCGTGGCGGGTTGGGACACTCTCGAAGCCGGGGAGCTGTTTTTT,CASSVAGWDTLEAGELFF
-,TRBJ1-4,TRBV7-9,-,TGTGCCAGCAGCTTAGCGGGGGCGGAAAAACTGTTTTTT,CASSLAGAEKLFF
-,TRBJ2-5,TRBV6-6,TRBD2,TGTGCCAGCAGGACCAGACTAGCGGGAGCGACCCAGTACTTC,CASRTRLAGATQYF
-,TRBJ2-2,TRBV19,-,TGTGCCAGTAGTATCAGACCTCCCCTTCAGGGGTTTAGCACCGGGGAGCTGTTTTTT,CASSIRPPLQGFSTGELFF
-,TRBJ2-3,TRBV4-3,TRBD2,TGCGCCAGCAGCCAAGACCTACTAGCGGAGCTCACAGATACGCAGTATTTT,CASSQDLLAELTDTQYF